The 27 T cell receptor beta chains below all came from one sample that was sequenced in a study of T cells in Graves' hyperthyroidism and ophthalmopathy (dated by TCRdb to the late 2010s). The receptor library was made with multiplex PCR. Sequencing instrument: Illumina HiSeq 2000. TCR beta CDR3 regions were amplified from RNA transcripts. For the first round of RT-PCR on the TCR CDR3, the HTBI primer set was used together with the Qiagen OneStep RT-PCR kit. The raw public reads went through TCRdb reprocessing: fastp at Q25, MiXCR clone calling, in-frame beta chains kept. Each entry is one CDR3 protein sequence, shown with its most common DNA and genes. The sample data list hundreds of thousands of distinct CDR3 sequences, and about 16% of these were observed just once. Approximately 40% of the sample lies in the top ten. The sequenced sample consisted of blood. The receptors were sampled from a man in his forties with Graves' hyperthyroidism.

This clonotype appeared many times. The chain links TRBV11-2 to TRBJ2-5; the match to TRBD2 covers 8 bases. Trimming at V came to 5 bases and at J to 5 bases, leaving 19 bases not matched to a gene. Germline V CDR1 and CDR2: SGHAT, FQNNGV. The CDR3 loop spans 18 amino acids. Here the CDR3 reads CASSPRVASGGWGETQYF. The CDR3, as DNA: TGTGCCAGCAGCCCAAGGGTTGCCAGCGGGGGCTGGGGGGAGACCCAGTACTTC.

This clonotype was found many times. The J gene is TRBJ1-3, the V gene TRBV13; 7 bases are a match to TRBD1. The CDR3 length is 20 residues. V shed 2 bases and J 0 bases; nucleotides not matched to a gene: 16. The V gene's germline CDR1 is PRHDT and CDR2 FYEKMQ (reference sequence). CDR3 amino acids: CASSLRGQRLLTFSGNTIYF. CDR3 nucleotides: TGTGCCAGCAGCTTAAGGGGACAGAGACTTCTGACCTTCTCTGGAAACACCATATATTTT.

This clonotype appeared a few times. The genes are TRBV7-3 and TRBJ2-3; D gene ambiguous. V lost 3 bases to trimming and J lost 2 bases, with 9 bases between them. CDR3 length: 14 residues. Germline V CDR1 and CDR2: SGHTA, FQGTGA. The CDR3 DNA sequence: TGTGCCAGCAGCTTGGAGAGTCACACAGATACGCAGTATTTT. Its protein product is CASSLESHTDTQYF.

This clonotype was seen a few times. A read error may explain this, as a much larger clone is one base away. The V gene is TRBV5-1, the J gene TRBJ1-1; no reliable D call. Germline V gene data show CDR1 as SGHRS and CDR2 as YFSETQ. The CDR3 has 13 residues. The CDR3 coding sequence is TGCGCCGGCAGCGCCCCTTTGAACACTGAAGCTTTCTTT. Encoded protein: CAGSAPLNTEAFF.

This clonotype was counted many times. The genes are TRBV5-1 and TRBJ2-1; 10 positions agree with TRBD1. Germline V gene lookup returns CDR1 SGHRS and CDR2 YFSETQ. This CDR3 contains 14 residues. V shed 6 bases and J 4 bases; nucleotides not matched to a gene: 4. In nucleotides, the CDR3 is TGCGCCAGCACCCGGACAGGGGGTTACAATGAGCAGTTCTTC. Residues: CASTRTGGYNEQFF.

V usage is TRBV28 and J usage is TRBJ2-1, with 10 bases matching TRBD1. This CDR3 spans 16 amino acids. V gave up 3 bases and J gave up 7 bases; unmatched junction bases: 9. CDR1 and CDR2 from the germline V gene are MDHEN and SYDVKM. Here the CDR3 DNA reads TGTGCCAGCAGTTTTCAGCGGGACAGGGGATCGAATGAGCAGTTCTTC. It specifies CASSFQRDRGSNEQFF.

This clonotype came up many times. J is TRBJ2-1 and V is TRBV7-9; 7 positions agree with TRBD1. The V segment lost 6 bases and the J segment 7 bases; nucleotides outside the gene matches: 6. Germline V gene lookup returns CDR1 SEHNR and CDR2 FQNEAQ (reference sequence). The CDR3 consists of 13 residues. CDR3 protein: CASRPGQKNEQFF. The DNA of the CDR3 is TGTGCCAGCAGACCGGGACAGAAGAATGAGCAGTTCTTC.

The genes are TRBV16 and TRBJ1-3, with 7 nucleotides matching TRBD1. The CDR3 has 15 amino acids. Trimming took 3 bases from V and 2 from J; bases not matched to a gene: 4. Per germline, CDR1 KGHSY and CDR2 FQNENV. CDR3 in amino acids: CASSHTGTAGNTIYF. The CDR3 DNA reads TGTGCCAGCAGCCATACCGGGACAGCTGGAAACACCATATATTTT.

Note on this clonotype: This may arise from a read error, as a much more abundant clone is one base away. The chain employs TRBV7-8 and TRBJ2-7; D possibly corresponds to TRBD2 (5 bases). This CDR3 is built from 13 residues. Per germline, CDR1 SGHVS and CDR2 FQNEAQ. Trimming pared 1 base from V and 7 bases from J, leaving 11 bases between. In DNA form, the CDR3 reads TGTGCCAGCAGCTTAGGACGGGGAAGGGAGCAGTACTTC. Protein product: CASSLGRGREQYF.

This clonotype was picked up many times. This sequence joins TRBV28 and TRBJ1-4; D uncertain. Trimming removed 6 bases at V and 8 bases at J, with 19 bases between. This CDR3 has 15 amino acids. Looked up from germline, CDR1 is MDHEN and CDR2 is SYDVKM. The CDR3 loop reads CASSQGGLKREKLFF. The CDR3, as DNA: TGTGCCAGCAGCCAAGGTGGCCTTAAGCGGGAAAAACTGTTTTTT.

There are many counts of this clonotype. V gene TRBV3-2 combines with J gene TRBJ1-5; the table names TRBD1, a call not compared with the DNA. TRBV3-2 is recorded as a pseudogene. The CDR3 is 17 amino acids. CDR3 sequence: CASSQDWVRGDVQPQHF. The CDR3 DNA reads TGTGCCAGCAGCCAAGACTGGGTAAGGGGAGACGTTCAGCCCCAGCATTTT.

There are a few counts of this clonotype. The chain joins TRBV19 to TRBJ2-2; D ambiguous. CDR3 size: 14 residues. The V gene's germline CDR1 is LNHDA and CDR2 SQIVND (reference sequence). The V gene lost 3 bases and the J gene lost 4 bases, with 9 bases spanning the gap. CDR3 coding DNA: TGTGCCAGTAGTATGCGACCAGGCACCGGGGAGCTGTTTTTT. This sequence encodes CASSMRPGTGELFF.

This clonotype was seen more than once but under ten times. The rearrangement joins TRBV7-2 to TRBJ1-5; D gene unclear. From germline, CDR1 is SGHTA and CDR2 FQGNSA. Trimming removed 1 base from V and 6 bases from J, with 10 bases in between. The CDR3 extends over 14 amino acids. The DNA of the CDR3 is TGTGCCAGCAGCTTAGGCACAACCGGTCAGCCCCAGCATTTT. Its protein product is CASSLGTTGQPQHF.

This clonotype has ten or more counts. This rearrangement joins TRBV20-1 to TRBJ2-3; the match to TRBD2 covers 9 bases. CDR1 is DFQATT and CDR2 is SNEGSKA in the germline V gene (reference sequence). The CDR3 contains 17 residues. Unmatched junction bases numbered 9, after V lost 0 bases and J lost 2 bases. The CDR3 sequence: CSARDRVSGGYTDTQYF. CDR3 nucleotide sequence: TGCAGTGCTAGAGATCGAGTTAGCGGGGGATACACAGATACGCAGTATTTT.

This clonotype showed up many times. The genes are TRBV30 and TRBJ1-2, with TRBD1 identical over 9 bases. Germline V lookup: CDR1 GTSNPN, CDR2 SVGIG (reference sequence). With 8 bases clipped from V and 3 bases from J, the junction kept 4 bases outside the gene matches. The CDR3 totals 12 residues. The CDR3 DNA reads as TGTGCCCGCCGGGACAGGGACTATGGCTACACCTTC. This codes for CARRDRDYGYTF.

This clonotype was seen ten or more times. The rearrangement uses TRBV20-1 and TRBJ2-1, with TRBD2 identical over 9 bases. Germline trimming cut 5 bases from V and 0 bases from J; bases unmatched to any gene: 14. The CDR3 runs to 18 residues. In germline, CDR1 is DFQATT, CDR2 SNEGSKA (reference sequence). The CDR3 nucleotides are TGCAGTGCTCCGGGGCTAGCGGGGCTTCTAAGCTCCTACAATGAGCAGTTCTTC. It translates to CSAPGLAGLLSSYNEQFF.

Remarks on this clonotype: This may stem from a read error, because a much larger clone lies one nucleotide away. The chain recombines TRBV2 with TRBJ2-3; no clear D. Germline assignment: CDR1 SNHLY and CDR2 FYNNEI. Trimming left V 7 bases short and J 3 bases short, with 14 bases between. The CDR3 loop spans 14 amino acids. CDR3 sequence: CASTTRRSTDTQYF. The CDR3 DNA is TGTGCCAGCACTACGAGGCGCTCAACAGATACGCAGTATTTT.

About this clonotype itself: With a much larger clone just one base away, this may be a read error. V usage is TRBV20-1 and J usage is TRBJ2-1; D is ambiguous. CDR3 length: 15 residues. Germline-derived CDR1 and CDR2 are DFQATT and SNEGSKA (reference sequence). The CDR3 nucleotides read TGCAGTGCTAGAGGGACCTTCCTCGGCTACAATAAGCAGTTCTTC. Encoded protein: CSARGTFLGYNKQFF.

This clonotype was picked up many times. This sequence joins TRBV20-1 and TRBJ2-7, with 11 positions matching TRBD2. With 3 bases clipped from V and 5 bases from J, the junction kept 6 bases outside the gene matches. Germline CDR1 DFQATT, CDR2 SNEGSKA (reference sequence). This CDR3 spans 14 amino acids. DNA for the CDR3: TGCAGTGCTAGTAAACTAGCGGGGGTGAACGAGCAGTACTTC. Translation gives CSASKLAGVNEQYF.

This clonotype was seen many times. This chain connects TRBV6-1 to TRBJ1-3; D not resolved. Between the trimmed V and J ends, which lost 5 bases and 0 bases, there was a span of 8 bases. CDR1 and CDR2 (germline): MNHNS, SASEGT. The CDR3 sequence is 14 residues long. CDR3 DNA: TGTGCCAGCAGTTATACAGCCTCTGGAAACACCATATATTTT. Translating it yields CASSYTASGNTIYF.

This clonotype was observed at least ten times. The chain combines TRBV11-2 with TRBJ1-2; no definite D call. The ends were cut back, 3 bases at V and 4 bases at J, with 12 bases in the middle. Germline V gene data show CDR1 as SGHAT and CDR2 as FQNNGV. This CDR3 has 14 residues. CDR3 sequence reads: CASSFIEGGYGYTF. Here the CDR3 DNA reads TGTGCCAGCAGCTTCATAGAGGGAGGCTATGGCTACACCTTC.

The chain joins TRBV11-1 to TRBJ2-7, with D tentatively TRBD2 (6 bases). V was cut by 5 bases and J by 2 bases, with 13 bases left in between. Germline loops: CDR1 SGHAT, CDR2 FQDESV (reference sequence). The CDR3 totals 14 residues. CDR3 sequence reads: CASSPGLGTYEQYF. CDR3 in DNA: TGTGCCAGCAGCCCGGGACTCGGAACCTACGAGCAGTACTTC.

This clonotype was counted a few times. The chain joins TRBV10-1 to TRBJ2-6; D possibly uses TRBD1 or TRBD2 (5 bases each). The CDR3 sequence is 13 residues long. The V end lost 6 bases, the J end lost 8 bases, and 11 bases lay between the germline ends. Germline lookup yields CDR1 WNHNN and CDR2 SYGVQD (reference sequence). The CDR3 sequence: CASRSWGTNVLTF. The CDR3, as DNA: TGCGCCAGCAGGAGTTGGGGGACCAACGTCCTGACTTTC.

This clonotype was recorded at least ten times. CDR3 in DNA: TGTGCCAGCAGTTACCACCCCCGACAGGGCCATGAGCAGTTCTTC. Its protein is CASSYHPRQGHEQFF. J is TRBJ2-1 and V is TRBV6-2 or TRBV6-3, with 7 positions matching TRBD1. Germline V gene lookup returns CDR1 MNHEY and CDR2 SVGEGT. The length of the CDR3 is 15 residues. With 2 bases clipped from V and 8 bases from J, the junction kept 9 bases outside the gene matches.

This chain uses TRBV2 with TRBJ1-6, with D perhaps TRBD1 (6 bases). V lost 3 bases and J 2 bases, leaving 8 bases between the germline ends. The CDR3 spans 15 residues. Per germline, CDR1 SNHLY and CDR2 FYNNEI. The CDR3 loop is CASSDRGPYNSPLHF. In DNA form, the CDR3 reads TGTGCCAGCAGTGACAGGGGTCCCTATAATTCACCCCTCCACTTT.

The CDR3 region has the DNA TGCGCCAGCAGCCAAGATCTCCGATTCTCTGGAAACACCATATATTTT. Its translation: CASSQDLRFSGNTIYF. The rearrangement joins TRBV4-3 to TRBJ1-3; the D is unclear. The germline CDR1 and CDR2 sequences are LGHNA and YSLEER. V was shortened by 0 bases and J by 0 bases, with 9 bases between the two germline ends. The CDR3 is made up of 16 amino acids.

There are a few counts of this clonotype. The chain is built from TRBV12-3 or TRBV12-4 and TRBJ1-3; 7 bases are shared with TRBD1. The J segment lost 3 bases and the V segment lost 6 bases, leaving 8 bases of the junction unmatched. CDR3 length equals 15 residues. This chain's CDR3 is CASRPNRGNGNTIYF. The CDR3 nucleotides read TGTGCCAGCAGGCCCAACAGGGGCAATGGAAACACCATATATTTT.